Sequencing of this T cell receptor beta chain was carried out in a study of cytomegalovirus exposure and HLA in healthy donors. PCR primers comprised 60 Vbeta and 13 Jbeta primers. Generated by immunoSEQ multiplex PCR, the TCRdb table keeps only in-frame clones and is missing some. Of some 89,000 clones listed, about four fifths were seen once; the top ten hold under 2%. As to this clone: Its specificity is not known.

Findings of the study overall: Being indistinguishable, some V segments were excluded, TRBV6-2 and TRBV6-3 among them.

This CDR3 has 16 amino acids. Germline V lookup: CDR1 LNHNV, CDR2 YYDKDF (reference sequence). Trimming cost V 1 base and J 1 base, with 13 bases left between them. The receptor comes from a woman younger than 45 in good health and CMV-seronegative. What was sequenced was PBMCs. The chain is built from TRBV15 and TRBJ2-5; the D gene is possibly TRBD2 (5 bases). The CDR3 is CATSRVERLAQETQYF. The CDR3 region has the DNA TGTGCCACCAGCAGAGTGGAGCGCCTAGCCCAAGAGACCCAGTACTTC.